This TCR beta chain was profiled in a study of neurological immune-mediated disorders. 5'RACE with 10-nucleotide random UMIs produced the cDNA. MiXCR, run by TCRdb on the 5' RACE reads, gives a single entry per CDR3 protein. Of roughly 56,000 distinct CDR3 sequences listed, 11% are singletons. CDR1 is SGDLS and CDR2 is YYNGEE in the germline V gene. V was shortened by 4 bases and J by 0 bases, with 16 bases between the two germline ends. The CDR3 is 16 amino acids. The study, taken as a whole, reports: Multiple sclerosis was found to have the least TCR clonal expansion, below healthy controls, and HTLV-1-associated myelopathy the most.

This clonotype was seen many times. The antigen is not known. Sequenced: PBMCs. The clonotype comes from a man aged 55 to 70 in good health. The V call is TRBV9, the J call TRBJ2-5; D possibly corresponds to TRBD2 (7 bases). In DNA, the CDR3 is TGTGCCAGCAGCTTTGGGGGGGGGCTATACCAAGAGACCCAGTACTTC. This codes for CASSFGGGLYQETQYF.